Sequencing of this T cell receptor (beta chain) was carried out in a study of tumor and adjacent non-tumor tissue in lung cancer. Study details: Histology: about twelve adenocarcinoma, a couple of squamous cell carcinoma, 1 small cell lung cancer.

Germline-derived CDR1 and CDR2 are LGHNA and YNFKEQ. The CDR3 sequence is 18 residues long. A modified ARM-PCR protocol with three rounds of nested PCR amplified TCRbeta. TCRdb independently ran MiXCR on the multiplex PCR reads; one entry per CDR3 protein. The sample yields over 110,000 distinct CDR3 sequences, around 61% seen once. This clonotype has just one count. The antigen is not known. A read error may produce the germline difference seen at one junction end. The template was RNA from unsorted bulk tissue. Study-wide findings and caveats: Tumor tissue had significantly higher TCR diversity than normal lung.

This TCR was sampled from a man in his sixties with small cell lung cancer. J is TRBJ2-3 and V is TRBV4-2; 13 positions agree with TRBD2. Sequencing input: lung tumor tissue. The CDR3 nucleotides are TGTTCCAGCAGCCAACGGACTAGCGGGAGTCCCCACACAGATACGCTGTATTTT. Its protein product is CSSSQRTSGSPHTDTLYF.